The subject of this entry is one TCR beta chain. These data are taken from a study of sequential checkpoint blockade in melanoma. About the research overall: Randomization was 1:1 between first-line nivolumab→ipilimumab and ipilimumab→nivolumab.

Assay used: immunoSEQ multiplex PCR; TCRdb lists only in-frame clones, some missing. Of around 34,000 clones listed, approximately 77% are singletons. The CDR3 spans 12 residues. Germline values: CDR1 SGDLS, CDR2 YYNGEE. V gave up 3 bases and J gave up 6 bases, with 8 bases separating them. The treatment was: randomized to nivolumab then ipilimumab (arm A) or the reverse (arm B). None of the patients previously received DNA-damaging chemotherapy. Sorted cells were live CD3+CD8+, lacking CD19 and CD56, from PBMCs. The chain links TRBV9 to TRBJ2-3; D gene ambiguous. This TCR derives from a human donor with melanoma. Material: CD8+ T cells sorted from blood (inferred from file names), obtained from a patient given nivolumab and ipilimumab in sequence. This chain's CDR3 is CASSALEDTQYF. As DNA, the CDR3 is TGTGCCAGCAGCGCGCTGGAGGATACGCAGTATTTT.